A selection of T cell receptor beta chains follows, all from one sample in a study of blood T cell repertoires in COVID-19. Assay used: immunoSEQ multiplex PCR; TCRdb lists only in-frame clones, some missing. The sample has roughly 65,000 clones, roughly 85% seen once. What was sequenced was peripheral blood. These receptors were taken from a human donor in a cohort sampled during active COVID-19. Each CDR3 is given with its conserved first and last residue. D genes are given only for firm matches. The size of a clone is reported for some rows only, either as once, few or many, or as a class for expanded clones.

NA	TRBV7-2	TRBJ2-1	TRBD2	TGTGCCAGCAGCTCCGGGGGGGCTTTTTACAATGAGCAGTTCTTC	CASSSGGAFYNEQFF
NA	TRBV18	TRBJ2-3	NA	TGTGCCAGCTCACCAGGGGGGACGCCAGATACGCAGTATTTT	CASSPGGTPDTQYF
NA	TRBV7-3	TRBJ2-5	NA	TGTGCCAGCAGCTTAAGCTCAGGGCTGGGAGAGACCCAGTACTTC	CASSLSSGLGETQYF
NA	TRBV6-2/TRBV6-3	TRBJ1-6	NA	TGTGCCAGCAGTTTCAGGAATTCACCCCTCCACTTT	CASSFRNSPLHF
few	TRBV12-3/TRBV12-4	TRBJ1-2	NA	TGTGCCAGCAGCTTAGACAGTCTCTATGGCTACACCTTC	CASSLDSLYGYTF
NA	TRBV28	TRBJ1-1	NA	TGTGCCAGCAGTTTACAGGGCCTTGAAGCTTTCTTT	CASSLQGLEAFF
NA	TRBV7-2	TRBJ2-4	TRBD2	TGTGCCAGCAGCCCCTGGGGGGGGAAAAACATTCAGTACTTC	CASSPWGGKNIQYF
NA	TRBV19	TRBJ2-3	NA	TGTGCCAGTAGCTTTAGAACCCGCAGCACAGATACGCAGTATTTT	CASSFRTRSTDTQYF
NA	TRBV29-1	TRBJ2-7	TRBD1	TGCAGCGTCTGGACAGGTACACTCTCCTACGAGCAGTACTTC	CSVWTGTLSYEQYF
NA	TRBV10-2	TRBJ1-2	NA	TGCGCCAGCAGAACAGCAACGGACTATGGCTACACCTTC	CASRTATDYGYTF
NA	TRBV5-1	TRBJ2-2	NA	TGCGCCAGCAGCCCCAAACCAACAGAAGCCACCGGGGAGCTGTTTTTT	CASSPKPTEATGELFF
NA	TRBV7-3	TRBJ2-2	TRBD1	TGTGCCAGCAGCTTACAGGGGGCGAACACCGGGGAGCTGTTTTTT	CASSLQGANTGELFF
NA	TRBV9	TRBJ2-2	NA	TGTGCCAGCAGAAGTGCGACCGGGGAGCTGTTTTTT	CASRSATGELFF
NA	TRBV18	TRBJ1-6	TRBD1	TGTGCCAGCTCACCAAACAGGGGCTTTGAACCTTTCCACTTT	CASSPNRGFEPFHF
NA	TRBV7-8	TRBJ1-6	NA	TGTGCCAGCAGCTTGACAGGTGACTCTTCACCCCTCCACTTT	CASSLTGDSSPLHF
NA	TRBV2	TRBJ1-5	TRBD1	TGTGCCACCACGTATCAGGGGGCCCCTCAGCCCCAGCATTTT	CATTYQGAPQPQHF
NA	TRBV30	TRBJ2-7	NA	TGTGCCTGTAGAGGATATCGGGGTACCTACGAGCAGTACTTC	CACRGYRGTYEQYF
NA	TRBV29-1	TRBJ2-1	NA	TGCAGCGTTTCGAGGGGGAATACTGAGCAGTTCTTC	CSVSRGNTEQFF
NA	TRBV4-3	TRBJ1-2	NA	TGCGCCAGCAGCCAAGTGGGCCACGGCAGTCGCTACACCTTC	CASSQVGHGSRYTF
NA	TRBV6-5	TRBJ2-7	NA	TGTGCCAGCAGTTACTCGTACAGGGACTCCTACGAGCAGTACTTC	CASSYSYRDSYEQYF
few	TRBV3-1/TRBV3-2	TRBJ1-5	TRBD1	TGTGCCAGCAGCCGACGACAGGGTGGTCAGCCCCAGCATTTT	CASSRRQGGQPQHF
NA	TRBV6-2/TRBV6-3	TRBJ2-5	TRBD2	TGTGCCAGCAGCCGACTAGCGGGGGACACTATTAGGACCCAGTACTTC	CASSRLAGDTIRTQYF
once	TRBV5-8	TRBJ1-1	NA	TGTGCCAGCAGCTTCTTTACTTCGCGGGCGGACGAAGCTTTCTTT	CASSFFTSRADEAFF
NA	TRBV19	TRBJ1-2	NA	TGTGCCAGTAGCCTGGGACTTAACTATGGCTACACCTTC	CASSLGLNYGYTF
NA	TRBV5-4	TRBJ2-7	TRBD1	TGTGCCAGCAGCCCTCAGGGGGCGAACCCCTACGAGCAGTACTTC	CASSPQGANPYEQYF
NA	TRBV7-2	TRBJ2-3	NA	TGTGCCAGCAGCTTAGCCCCCGGGGTATGGGGCACAGATACGCAGTATTTT	CASSLAPGVWGTDTQYF
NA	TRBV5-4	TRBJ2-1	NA	TGTGCCAGCAGCCCCCCTGGGAGGGGGGCCTACAATGAGCAGTTCTTC	CASSPPGRGAYNEQFF
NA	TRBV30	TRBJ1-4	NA	TGTGCCTGGAGTGCACAGGGTGAAAAACTGTTTTTT	CAWSAQGEKLFF
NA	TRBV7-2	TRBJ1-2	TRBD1	TGTGCCAGCAGCTCCCGGACAGGGGCGAACTATGGCTACACCTTC	CASSSRTGANYGYTF
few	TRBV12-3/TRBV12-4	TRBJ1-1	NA	TGTGCCAGCAGTTTACGCGGGAACACTGAAGCTTTCTTT	CASSLRGNTEAFF
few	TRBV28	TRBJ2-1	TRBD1	TGTGCCAGCAGCTCCCAACCGGGACAGGGGACCCATAATGAGCAGTTCTTC	CASSSQPGQGTHNEQFF
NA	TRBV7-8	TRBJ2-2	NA	TGTGCCAGCAGCTTAGTACAGGGTAACACCGGGGAGCTGTTTTTT	CASSLVQGNTGELFF
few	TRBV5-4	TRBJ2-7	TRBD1	TGTGCCAGCAGCTTCGAGGGGGCAGGGAGCTACGAGCAGTACTTC	CASSFEGAGSYEQYF
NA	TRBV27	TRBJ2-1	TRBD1	TGTGCCAGCAGTTTACAGGGGGATGAGCAGTTCTTC	CASSLQGDEQFF
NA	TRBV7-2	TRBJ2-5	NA	TGTGCCAGCAGCTTCGTCAGGGAAGAGACCCAGTACTTC	CASSFVREETQYF
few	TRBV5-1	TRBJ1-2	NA	TGCGCCAGCGTGCTGGCCCATTTCCCCTCACTCAGGGGCTACACCTTC	CASVLAHFPSLRGYTF
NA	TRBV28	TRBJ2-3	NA	TGTGCCAGCAGTTTATTTTTAGAAACTAGCACAGATACGCAGTATTTT	CASSLFLETSTDTQYF
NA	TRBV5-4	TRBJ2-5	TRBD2	TGTGCCAGCAGCGCCGCGTTTGGGGCGGGGGGACACCAAGAGACCCAGTACTTC	CASSAAFGAGGHQETQYF
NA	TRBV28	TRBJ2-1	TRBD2	TGTGCCACGTGGACTAGCGGGGGGGCCCCCAATGAGCAGTTCTTC	CATWTSGGAPNEQFF
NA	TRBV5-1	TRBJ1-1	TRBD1	TGCGCCAGCAGCTTGAGGGACAGGGGGCAACTGAACACTGAAGCTTTCTTT	CASSLRDRGQLNTEAFF
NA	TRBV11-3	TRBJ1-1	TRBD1	TGTGCCAGCAGCTTTAGCACAGGGGTGAACACTGAAGCTTTCTTT	CASSFSTGVNTEAFF
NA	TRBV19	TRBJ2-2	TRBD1	TGTGCCAGTAGGGGACAGGGATGGACCGGGGAGCTGTTTTTT	CASRGQGWTGELFF
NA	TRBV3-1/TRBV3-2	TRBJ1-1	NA	TGTGCCAGCAGCCTAGGGGGGGTCAAAAACACTGAAGCTTTCTTT	CASSLGGVKNTEAFF
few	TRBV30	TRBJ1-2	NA	TGTGCCTGGAGTGCCAACAGGGCACTCAACTATGGCTACACCTTC	CAWSANRALNYGYTF
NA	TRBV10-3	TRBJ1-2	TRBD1	TGTGCCATCAGTGAGTCCGGGACAGGGCATATCACCTTC	CAISESGTGHITF
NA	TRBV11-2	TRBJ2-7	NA	TGTGCCAGCAGCGCGACAGACAGCAAAGGAACGAAGCAGTACTTC	CASSATDSKGTKQYF
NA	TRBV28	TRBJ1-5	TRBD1	TGTGCCAGCAGTGGGACAGGGGCGCATCAGCCCCAGCATTTT	CASSGTGAHQPQHF
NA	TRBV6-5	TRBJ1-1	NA	TGTGCCAGCGTTTACAGGGTGAACACTGAAGCTTTCTTT	CASVYRVNTEAFF
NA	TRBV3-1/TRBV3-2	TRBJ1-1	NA	TGTGCCAGCAGCCAAGGGCCTGAAGCTTTCTTT	CASSQGPEAFF
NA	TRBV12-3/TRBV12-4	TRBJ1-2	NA	TGTGCCAGCAGTTTAACACCCTCATATGGCTACACCTTC	CASSLTPSYGYTF
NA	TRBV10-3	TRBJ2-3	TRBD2	TGTGCCATCTCTGAGCGGGAGGGCACAGATACGCAGTATTTT	CAISEREGTDTQYF
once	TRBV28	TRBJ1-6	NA	TGTGCCAGCAGTTTAGGAGGGCGGGGGTCACCCCTCCACTTT	CASSLGGRGSPLHF
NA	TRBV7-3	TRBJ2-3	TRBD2	TGTGCCAGCAGCCCGGGGGGGACCCCCACAGATACGCAGTATTTT	CASSPGGTPTDTQYF
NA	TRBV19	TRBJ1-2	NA	TGTGCCAGTAGTACCGAGGGCTTGAGGGGCTACACCTTC	CASSTEGLRGYTF
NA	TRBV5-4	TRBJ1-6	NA	TGTGCCAGCAGCTTGGTTACGGGAAATTCACCCCTCCACTTT	CASSLVTGNSPLHF